Here is one T cell receptor (beta chain) with its context. The antigen remains undetermined. The ends were cut back, 5 bases at V and 5 bases at J, with 20 bases in the middle. This CDR3 comprises 16 residues. Per the germline V gene, CDR1 is LNHNV and CDR2 is YYDKDF (reference sequence). Researchers took RNA transcripts and amplified the TCR beta CDR3 regions from them. During a first-round RT-PCR of the TCR CDR3, the HTBI primer set was used. A single record per CDR3 protein comes from TCRdb applying MiXCR to the multiplex PCR reads. The sample records approximately 720,000 distinct CDR3 sequences, around a sixth being singletons. This sample is drawn from a study of T cells in Graves' hyperthyroidism and ophthalmopathy. Study summary: Any treatment followed the collection of peripheral blood at initial diagnosis. Study findings and constraints: The model forecast ophthalmopathy, anticipating it by a median approximately 6.1 months before onset.

The source is a woman aged 50 to 60 with Graves' hyperthyroidism that later progressed to Graves' ophthalmopathy. V usage is TRBV15 and J usage is TRBJ2-3, with D possibly TRBD2 on 5 matching bases. Material: blood. The CDR3 nucleotides read TGTGCCACCAGCGCCGGGGTGGGGATCGGGCAAGATACGCAGTATTTT. Translation gives CATSAGVGIGQDTQYF.